What follows are 24 T cell receptor beta chains derived from one specimen sequenced in a study of blood T cell repertoires in COVID-19. Profiled with immunoSEQ multiplex PCR; TCRdb holds only in-frame clones, not every one. The table has 25,000 to 30,000 clones, 89% seen once. Sequencing was carried out using peripheral blood. The receptors here all came from a human donor in a cohort sampled during active COVID-19.

The chain uses TRBV3-1 (or the pseudogene TRBV3-2) and TRBJ2-7; 11 bases fit TRBD1. This CDR3 spans 14 amino acids. V was pared by 6 bases and J by 6 bases, with 7 bases of the junction left unmatched. In germline, CDR1 is LGHDT, CDR2 YNNKEL (reference sequence). CDR3 bases: TGTGCCAGCAGTCCCAGGGACAGGGGGTTCGAGCAGTACTTC. It yields the protein CASSPRDRGFEQYF.

The chain joins TRBV30 to TRBJ1-3; D is unresolved. This CDR3 has 13 residues. Germline CDR1 reads GTSNPN; CDR2 reads SVGIG (reference sequence). The germline V and J ends were trimmed by 0 bases and 8 bases, with 11 bases remaining between them. DNA of the CDR3: TGTGCCTGGAGTGTACTTCACGTGGACACCATATATTTT. Translation gives CAWSVLHVDTIYF.

The rearrangement uses TRBV6-2 or TRBV6-3 and TRBJ1-5; weak D call: TRBD1 (5 bases). Between the trimmed V and J ends, which lost 5 bases and 9 bases, there was a span of 17 bases. The length of the CDR3 is 14 residues. Looked up from germline, CDR1 is MNHEY and CDR2 is SVGEGT. CDR3 loop: CASSGSGAVTPQHF. As DNA, the CDR3 is TGTGCCAGCAGTGGTAGTGGGGCGGTAACGCCCCAGCATTTT.

This clone was observed a handful of times. This sample also contains other DNA sequences that code for the same CDR3. The chain employs TRBV11-2 and TRBJ2-6, with TRBD1 as a possible D gene (5 bases). Germline CDR1 is SGHAT and CDR2 is FQNNGV. The CDR3 is 16 amino acids. V gave up 5 bases and J gave up 1 base, with 12 bases separating them. The chain's CDR3 is CASSKEPGSGANVLTF. The CDR3, as DNA: TGTGCCAGCAGCAAAGAACCAGGGTCTGGGGCCAACGTCCTGACTTTC.

This chain links TRBV3-1 (or the pseudogene TRBV3-2) with TRBJ1-2; D not resolved. The CDR3 consists of 15 residues. CDR1 LGHDT and CDR2 YNNKEL come from the germline V gene (reference sequence). Trimming removed 2 bases from V and 8 bases from J, with 18 bases in between. Here the CDR3 DNA reads TGTGCCAGCAGCCAAACTAGGACGGGCCGGACGGGCTACACCTTC. This translates into CASSQTRTGRTGYTF.

The chain links TRBV27 to TRBJ1-2; D not resolved. The germline CDR1 and CDR2 sequences are MNHEY and SMNVEV (reference sequence). V lost 10 bases, J lost 0 bases, and 24 bases lay in between. This CDR3 region has 17 residues. For the CDR3, the DNA is TGTGCCAACTCACCGGCGGGAGATTTAAGGGCTAACTATGGCTACACCTTC. Its protein product is CANSPAGDLRANYGYTF.

The V call is TRBV7-2, the J call TRBJ2-7; 8 nucleotides agree with TRBD1. The CDR3 runs 15 residues. The germline V gene has CDR1 SGHTA and CDR2 FQGNSA. The trim removed 5 bases at V and 3 bases at J, leaving 9 bases unmatched. The CDR3 region is CASSPPQGANYEQYF. The CDR3 DNA is TGTGCCAGCAGCCCCCCGCAGGGGGCGAACTACGAGCAGTACTTC. The full variable domain, rest sourced from reference TRBV7-2 and TRBJ2-7, is GAGVSQSPSNKVTEKGKDVELRCDPISGHTALYWYRQSLGQGLEFLIYFQGNSAPDKSGLPSDRFSAERTGGSVSTLTIQRTQQEDSAVYLCASSPPQGANYEQYFGPGTRLTVT.

This sequence joins TRBV9 and TRBJ2-3; TRBD1 aligns across 7 bases. The ends lost 3 bases at V and 0 bases at J; junction bases unmatched: 7. The CDR3 is made up of 16 amino acids. Germline loops: CDR1 SGDLS, CDR2 YYNGEE. Here the CDR3 DNA reads TGTGCCAGCAGCGGGGGGACAGTCCCTAGCACAGATACGCAGTATTTT. Amino acids: CASSGGTVPSTDTQYF.

The V gene is TRBV7-9, the J gene TRBJ1-6; no definite D call. This CDR3 comprises 16 residues. The germline V gene encodes CDR1 SEHNR and CDR2 FQNEAQ (reference sequence). V lost 3 bases, J lost 7 bases, and 16 bases lay in between. The CDR3, as DNA: TGTGCCAGCAGCTTTACGGAGGGTATAGGGAATTCACCCCTCCACTTT. Translated, it gives CASSFTEGIGNSPLHF.

The gene calls are TRBV12-5 and TRBJ1-6; TRBD1 matches 7 bases. This CDR3 is 13 amino acids long. Germline lookup yields CDR1 LGHNT and CDR2 FRNRAP. The V and J ends lost 9 bases and 10 bases, in that order; junction bases with no gene match: 9. The CDR3 protein is CASNRGGGSPLHF. CDR3 sequence (DNA): TGTGCTAGCAACAGGGGTGGCGGATCACCCCTCCACTTT.

This clone was observed once. V and J are TRBV19 and TRBJ1-1; TRBD1 agrees at 11 bases. In germline, CDR1 is LNHDA, CDR2 SQIVND (reference sequence). The CDR3 is made up of 16 amino acids. V gave up 3 bases and J gave up 5 bases; unmatched junction bases: 8. The CDR3 coding sequence is TGTGCCAGTAGTATCTCGGACAGGGGGCTCAGAACTGAAGCTTTCTTT. Translating it yields CASSISDRGLRTEAFF.

The chain carries TRBV27 and TRBJ2-1, with TRBD2 matching over 8 bases. CDR1 and CDR2 from the germline V gene are MNHEY and SMNVEV (reference sequence). This CDR3 spans 17 amino acids. The V and J ends lost 1 base and 2 bases, in that order; junction bases with no gene match: 7. CDR3 sequence: CASSLFSGGDTYNEQFF. CDR3 in DNA: TGTGCCAGCAGTTTATTCAGCGGGGGAGACACCTACAATGAGCAGTTCTTC.

On this clone itself: Within the sample, other DNA sequences also encode this same CDR3. The CDR3 region is CAWSDRGNQPQHF. CDR3 sequence (DNA): TGTGCCTGGAGTGACAGGGGCAATCAGCCCCAGCATTTT. The J gene is TRBJ1-5, the V gene TRBV30, with D possibly TRBD1 on 6 matching bases. The CDR3 is 13 amino acids. V gave up 1 base and J gave up 2 bases, with 6 bases separating them. The germline V gene has CDR1 GTSNPN and CDR2 SVGIG (reference sequence). Using reference TRBV30 and TRBJ1-5 for the parts outside the CDR3, the full variable domain is SQTIHQWPATLVQPVGSPLSLECTVEGTSNPNLYWYRQAAGRGLQLLFYSVGIGQISSEVPQNLSASRPQDRQFILSSKKLLLSDSGFYLCAWSDRGNQPQHFGDGTRLSIL.

The gene calls are TRBV6-1 and TRBJ1-2; D gene unclear. Germline V gene lookup returns CDR1 MNHNS and CDR2 SASEGT. The CDR3 is made up of 11 amino acids. V was pared by 1 base and J by 10 bases, with 7 bases between. The CDR3 nucleotides are TGTGCCAGCAGTGAAGGCGATGCCTACACCTTC. Encoded protein: CASSEGDAYTF.

The chain employs TRBV5-5 and TRBJ1-1; possible D gene TRBD1, 5 bases. CDR3 length: 12 residues. The V gene's germline CDR1 is SGHKS and CDR2 YYEKEE (reference sequence). Trimming left V 1 base short and J 9 bases short, with 10 bases between. As DNA, the CDR3 is TGTGCCAGCAGCTTGCGGCAGGGAAAAGCTTTCTTT. It yields the protein CASSLRQGKAFF.

The count of this clone is one. The chain recombines TRBV9 with TRBJ2-2, with no clear D. Germline V gene lookup returns CDR1 SGDLS and CDR2 YYNGEE. Between the trimmed V and J ends, which lost 0 bases and 4 bases, there was a span of 7 bases. This CDR3 contains 14 residues. CDR3 in amino acids: CASSVAVVTGELFF. CDR3 nucleotide sequence: TGTGCCAGCAGCGTAGCCGTTGTCACCGGGGAGCTGTTTTTT. Using reference TRBV9 and TRBJ2-2 for the parts outside the CDR3, the full variable domain is DSGVTQTPKHLITATGQRVTLRCSPRSGDLSVYWYQQSLDQGLQFLIQYYNGEERAKGNILERFSAQQFPDLHSELNLSSLELGDSALYFCASSVAVVTGELFFGEGSRLTVL.

The rearrangement links TRBV21-1 to TRBJ2-7; the table's D call TRBD1 went unverified against the DNA. TRBV21-1 corresponds to a pseudogene. This CDR3 comprises 17 residues. The CDR3 sequence: CASSKVETELSSYEQYF. Here the CDR3 DNA reads TGTGCCAGCAGCAAAGTAGAGACAGAACTAAGCTCCTACGAGCAGTACTTC.

V gene TRBV3-1 (or the pseudogene TRBV3-2) combines with J gene TRBJ1-1; 7 nucleotides line up with TRBD1. Germline V lookup: CDR1 LGHDT, CDR2 YNNKEL (reference sequence). The CDR3 totals 13 residues. With V trimmed by 4 bases and J by 8 bases, 7 bases remained unmatched. CDR3 coding DNA: TGTGCCAGCAGCCTCCAGGACAGGTCCGAAGCTTTCTTT. This encodes CASSLQDRSEAFF.

The chain couples TRBV5-4 to TRBJ2-3; D unresolved. This CDR3 has 15 residues. Trimming stripped 4 bases from V and 0 bases from J, with 12 bases between. The germline CDR1 and CDR2 sequences are SGHNT and YYREEE (reference sequence). The CDR3 nucleotides are TGTGCCAGCAGCCCCAGTGGCACCAGCACAGATACGCAGTATTTT. Translation: CASSPSGTSTDTQYF.

The chain joins TRBV20-1 to TRBJ2-3, with D unresolved. The CDR3 contains 11 residues. The V gene lost 5 bases and the J gene lost 2 bases, with 5 bases spanning the gap. Germline values: CDR1 DFQATT, CDR2 SNEGSKA (reference sequence). This CDR3 is CSAGFTDTQYF. CDR3 in DNA: TGCAGTGCTGGCTTCACAGATACGCAGTATTTT.

The rearrangement uses TRBV5-4 and TRBJ2-5, with D maybe TRBD1 (6 bases). CDR1 and CDR2 from the germline V gene are SGHNT and YYREEE (reference sequence). The CDR3 consists of 17 residues. Trimming cost V 1 base and J 0 bases, with 16 bases left between them. Here the CDR3 reads CASSLQQGIGYQETQYF. CDR3 sequence (DNA): TGTGCCAGCAGCTTGCAGCAGGGGATAGGGTACCAAGAGACCCAGTACTTC.

V and J are TRBV7-2 and TRBJ1-4; D unresolved. The CDR3 sequence is 16 residues long. The V end lost 2 bases, the J end lost 1 base, and 11 bases lay between the germline ends. Germline V gives CDR1 SGHTA, CDR2 FQGNSA. The CDR3 nucleotides read TGTGCCAGCAGCTTAAACGCGGGAGGAACTAATGAAAAACTGTTTTTT. As protein: CASSLNAGGTNEKLFF. The complete variable domain, with remaining parts taken from reference TRBV7-2 and TRBJ1-4, reads GAGVSQSPSNKVTEKGKDVELRCDPISGHTALYWYRQSLGQGLEFLIYFQGNSAPDKSGLPSDRFSAERTGGSVSTLTIQRTQQEDSAVYLCASSLNAGGTNEKLFFGSGTQLSVL.

The chain recombines TRBV6-4 with TRBJ2-2; D unclear. The CDR3 contains 12 residues. V gave up 7 bases and J gave up 8 bases, with 11 bases separating them. From germline, CDR1 is MRHNA and CDR2 SNTAGT. The CDR3 coding sequence is TGTGCCAGCAACGGCCCCGGGGGGGAGCTGTTTTTT. Translated: CASNGPGGELFF.

The chain couples TRBV6-2 or TRBV6-3 to TRBJ2-1; 10 bases are a match to TRBD2. V gave up 6 bases and J gave up 3 bases; unmatched junction bases: 5. This CDR3 is 15 amino acids long. Germline V CDR1 and CDR2: MNHEY, SVGEGT. CDR3 amino acids: CASSPTSGVYNEQFF. The CDR3 coding sequence is TGTGCCAGCAGCCCTACTAGCGGGGTCTACAATGAGCAGTTCTTC.